Listed here is a single TCR beta chain. The cohort comprised adults aged 18 to 89 years residing in approximately 25 US areas. Researchers sorted participants into cohorts using their self-reported clinical history. This sample stems from a study of blood T cell repertoires in COVID-19. Data came from immunoSEQ multiplex PCR; TCRdb stores just in-frame clones and leaves some out. The profile covers some 200,000 clones, with over 80% appearing a single time and about a tenth taken by the ten largest. CDR3 length equals 15 residues. Germline CDR1 reads MDHEN; CDR2 reads SYDVKM. Between the trimmed V and J ends, which lost 2 bases and 1 base, there was a span of 9 bases.

The source is a man between 18 and 35 years old with acute COVID-19. The genes are TRBV28 and TRBJ1-3; D might be TRBD1 (5 bases). Sequenced input: PBMCs or T cells enriched from blood (not recorded which). As DNA, the CDR3 is TGTGCCAGCAGTTTAAGTGGGGGGTCTGGAAACACCATATATTTT. It yields the protein CASSLSGGSGNTIYF.